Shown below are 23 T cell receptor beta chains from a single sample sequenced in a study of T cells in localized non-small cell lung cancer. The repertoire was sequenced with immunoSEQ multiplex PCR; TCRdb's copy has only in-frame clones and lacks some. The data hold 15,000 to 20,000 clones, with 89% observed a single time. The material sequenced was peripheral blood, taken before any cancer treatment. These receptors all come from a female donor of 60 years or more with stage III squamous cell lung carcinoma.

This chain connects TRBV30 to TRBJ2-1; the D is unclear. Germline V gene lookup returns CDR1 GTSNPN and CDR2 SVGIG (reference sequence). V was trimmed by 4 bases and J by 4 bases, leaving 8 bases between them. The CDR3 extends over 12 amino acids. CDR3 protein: CAWTGYYNEQFF. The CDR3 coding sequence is TGTGCCTGGACTGGGTATTACAATGAGCAGTTCTTC.

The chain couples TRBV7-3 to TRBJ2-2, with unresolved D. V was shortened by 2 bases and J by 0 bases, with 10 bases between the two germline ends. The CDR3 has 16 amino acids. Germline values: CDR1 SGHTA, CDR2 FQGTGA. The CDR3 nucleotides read TGTGCCAGCAGCTTAGAGAGCGTATCGAACACCGGGGAGCTGTTTTTT. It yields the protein CASSLESVSNTGELFF.

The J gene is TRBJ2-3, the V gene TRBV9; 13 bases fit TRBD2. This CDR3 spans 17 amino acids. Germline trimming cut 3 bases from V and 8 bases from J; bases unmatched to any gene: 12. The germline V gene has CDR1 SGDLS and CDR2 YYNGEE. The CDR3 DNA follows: TGTGCCAGCAGCGCCAGGACTAGCGGGAGCCCAATGGGTACGCAGTATTTT. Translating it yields CASSARTSGSPMGTQYF.

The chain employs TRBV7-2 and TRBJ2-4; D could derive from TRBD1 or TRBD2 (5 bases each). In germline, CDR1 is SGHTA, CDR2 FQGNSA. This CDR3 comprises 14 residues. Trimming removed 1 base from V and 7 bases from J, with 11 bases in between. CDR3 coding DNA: TGTGCCAGCAGCTTAGTCGGGACCATCAACATTCAGTACTTC. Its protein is CASSLVGTINIQYF.

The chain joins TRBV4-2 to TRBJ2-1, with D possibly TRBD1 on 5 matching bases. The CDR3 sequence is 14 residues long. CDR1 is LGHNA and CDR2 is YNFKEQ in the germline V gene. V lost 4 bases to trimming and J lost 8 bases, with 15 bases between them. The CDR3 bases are TGTGCCAGCAGCCTTACCGGAGAAGGGGATGAGCAGTTCTTC. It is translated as CASSLTGEGDEQFF.

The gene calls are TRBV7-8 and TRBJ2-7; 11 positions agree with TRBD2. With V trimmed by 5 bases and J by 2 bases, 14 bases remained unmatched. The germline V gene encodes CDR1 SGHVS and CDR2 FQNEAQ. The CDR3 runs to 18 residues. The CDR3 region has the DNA TGTGCCAGCAGCCTAAATCTGATTAGCGGGAGGGCCGCCTACGAGCAGTACTTC. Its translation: CASSLNLISGRAAYEQYF. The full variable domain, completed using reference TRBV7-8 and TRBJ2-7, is GAGVSQSPRYKVAKRGQDVALRCDPISGHVSLFWYQQALGQGPEFLTYFQNEAQLDKSGLPSDRFFAERPEGSVSTLKIQRTQQEDSAVYLCASSLNLISGRAAYEQYFGPGTRLTVT.

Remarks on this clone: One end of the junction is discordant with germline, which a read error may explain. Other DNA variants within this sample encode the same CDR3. The CDR3 sequence: CASSLDKGRGQGYTF. Here the CDR3 DNA reads TGCGCCAGCAGCTTAGATAAGGGCAGGGGGCAAGGCTACACCTTC. The gene calls are TRBV7-8 and TRBJ1-2, with 8 bases fitting TRBD1. This CDR3 has 15 residues. Germline loops: CDR1 SGHVS, CDR2 FQNEAQ.

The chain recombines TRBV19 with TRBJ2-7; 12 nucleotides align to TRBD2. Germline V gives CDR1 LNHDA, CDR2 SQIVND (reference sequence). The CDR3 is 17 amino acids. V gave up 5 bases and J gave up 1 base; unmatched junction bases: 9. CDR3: CASSAAGTSGFSYEQYF. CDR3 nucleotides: TGTGCCAGTAGTGCTGCCGGGACTAGCGGGTTTTCCTACGAGCAGTACTTC.

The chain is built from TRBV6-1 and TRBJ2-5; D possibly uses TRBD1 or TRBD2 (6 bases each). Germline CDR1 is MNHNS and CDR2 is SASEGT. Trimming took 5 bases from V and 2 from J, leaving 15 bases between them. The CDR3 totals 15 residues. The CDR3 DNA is TGTGCCAGCAGTAAGGACAGACGGGGGCAAGAGACCCAGTACTTC. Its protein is CASSKDRRGQETQYF.

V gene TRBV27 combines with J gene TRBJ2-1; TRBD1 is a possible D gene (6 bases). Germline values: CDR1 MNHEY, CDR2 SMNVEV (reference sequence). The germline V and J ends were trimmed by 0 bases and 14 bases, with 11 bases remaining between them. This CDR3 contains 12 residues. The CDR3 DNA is TGTGCCAGCAGTTTATCGCGGACAGAGGAGTTCTTC. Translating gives CASSLSRTEEFF.

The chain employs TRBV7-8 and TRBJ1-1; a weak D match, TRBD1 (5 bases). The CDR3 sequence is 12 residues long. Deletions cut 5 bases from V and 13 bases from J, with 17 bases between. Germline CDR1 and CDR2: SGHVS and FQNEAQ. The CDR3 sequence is CASSRDRARFFF. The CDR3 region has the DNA TGTGCCAGCAGCAGGGACCGGGCCCGGTTTTTCTTT.

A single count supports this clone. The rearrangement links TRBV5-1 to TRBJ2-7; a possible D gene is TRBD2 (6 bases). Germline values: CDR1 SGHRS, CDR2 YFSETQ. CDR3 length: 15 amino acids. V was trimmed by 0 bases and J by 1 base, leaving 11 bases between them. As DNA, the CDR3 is TGCGCCAGCAGCTTGGTTTTGGGGACTTCCTACGAGCAGTACTTC. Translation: CASSLVLGTSYEQYF.

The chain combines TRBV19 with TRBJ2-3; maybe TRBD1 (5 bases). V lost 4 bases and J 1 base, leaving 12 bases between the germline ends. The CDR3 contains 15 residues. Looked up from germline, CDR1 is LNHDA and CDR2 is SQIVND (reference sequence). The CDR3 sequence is CASSTTGPRTDTQYF. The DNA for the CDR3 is TGTGCCAGTAGTACAACAGGACCCCGCACAGATACGCAGTATTTT.

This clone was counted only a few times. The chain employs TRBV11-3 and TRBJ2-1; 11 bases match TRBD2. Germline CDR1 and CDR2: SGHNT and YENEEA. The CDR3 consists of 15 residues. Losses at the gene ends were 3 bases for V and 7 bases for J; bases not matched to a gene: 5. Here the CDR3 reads CASSFTSGSLNEQFF. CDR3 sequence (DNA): TGTGCCAGCAGCTTTACTAGCGGGAGTCTGAATGAGCAGTTCTTC.

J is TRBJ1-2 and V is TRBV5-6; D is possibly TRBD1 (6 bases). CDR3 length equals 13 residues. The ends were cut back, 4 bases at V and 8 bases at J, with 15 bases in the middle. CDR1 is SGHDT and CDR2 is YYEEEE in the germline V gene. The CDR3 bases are TGTGCCAGCAGCACGGCGGGGGGCGCCGGCTACACCTTC. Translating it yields CASSTAGGAGYTF. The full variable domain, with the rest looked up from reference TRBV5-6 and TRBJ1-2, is DAGVTQSPTHLIKTRGQQVTLRCSPKSGHDTVSWYQQALGQGPQFIFQYYEEEERQRGNFPDRFSGHQFPNYSSELNVNALLLGDSALYLCASSTAGGAGYTFGSGTRLTVV.

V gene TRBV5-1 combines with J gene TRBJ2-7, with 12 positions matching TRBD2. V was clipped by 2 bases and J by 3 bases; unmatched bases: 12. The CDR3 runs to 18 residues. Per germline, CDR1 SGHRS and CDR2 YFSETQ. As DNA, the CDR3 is TGCGCCAGCAGCTTACAACCTACTAGCGGGGGGACTCACTACGAGCAGTACTTC. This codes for CASSLQPTSGGTHYEQYF.

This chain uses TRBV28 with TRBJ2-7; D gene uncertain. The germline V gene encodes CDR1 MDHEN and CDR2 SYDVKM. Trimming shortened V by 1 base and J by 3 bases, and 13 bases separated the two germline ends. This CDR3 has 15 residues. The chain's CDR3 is CASSLLGRTIYEQYF. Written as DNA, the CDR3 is TGTGCCAGCAGTTTATTAGGCCGAACTATCTACGAGCAGTACTTC.

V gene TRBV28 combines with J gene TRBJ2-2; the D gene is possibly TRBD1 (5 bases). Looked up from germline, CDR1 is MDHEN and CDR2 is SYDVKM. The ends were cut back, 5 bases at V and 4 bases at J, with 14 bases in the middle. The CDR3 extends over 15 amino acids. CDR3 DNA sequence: TGTGCCAGCAGTGTGAGCCAGGGCGGCACCGGGGAGCTGTTTTTT. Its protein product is CASSVSQGGTGELFF.

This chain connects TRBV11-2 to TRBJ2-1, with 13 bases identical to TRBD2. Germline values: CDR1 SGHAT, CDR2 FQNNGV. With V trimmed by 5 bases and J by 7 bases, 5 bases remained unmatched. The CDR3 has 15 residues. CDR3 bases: TGTGCCAGCAGCCGACTAGCGGGAGGAGTGAATGAGCAGTTCTTC. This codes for CASSRLAGGVNEQFF.

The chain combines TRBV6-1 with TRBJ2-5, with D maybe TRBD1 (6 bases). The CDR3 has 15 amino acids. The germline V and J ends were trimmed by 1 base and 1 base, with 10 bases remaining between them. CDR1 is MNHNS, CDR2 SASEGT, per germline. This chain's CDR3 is CASSEENRAQETQYF. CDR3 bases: TGTGCCAGCAGTGAAGAAAACAGGGCCCAAGAGACCCAGTACTTC.

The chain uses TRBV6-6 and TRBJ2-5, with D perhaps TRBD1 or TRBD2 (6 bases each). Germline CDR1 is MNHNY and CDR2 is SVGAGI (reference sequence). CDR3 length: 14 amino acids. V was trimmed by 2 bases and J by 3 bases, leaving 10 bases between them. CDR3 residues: CASSYGGPEETQYF. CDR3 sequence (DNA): TGTGCCAGCAGTTACGGGGGGCCCGAAGAGACCCAGTACTTC.

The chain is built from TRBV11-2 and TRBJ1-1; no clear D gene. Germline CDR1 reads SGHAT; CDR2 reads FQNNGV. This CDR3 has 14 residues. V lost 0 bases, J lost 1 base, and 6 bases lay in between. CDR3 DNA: TGTGCCAGCAGCTTAGATCCCGGGAACACTGAAGCTTTCTTT. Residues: CASSLDPGNTEAFF.

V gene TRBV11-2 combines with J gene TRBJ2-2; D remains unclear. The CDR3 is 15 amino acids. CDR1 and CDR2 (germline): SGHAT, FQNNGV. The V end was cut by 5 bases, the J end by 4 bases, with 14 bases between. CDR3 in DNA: TGTGCCAGCAGCCCCCGGACGGAACTCACCGGGGAGCTGTTTTTT. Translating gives CASSPRTELTGELFF.